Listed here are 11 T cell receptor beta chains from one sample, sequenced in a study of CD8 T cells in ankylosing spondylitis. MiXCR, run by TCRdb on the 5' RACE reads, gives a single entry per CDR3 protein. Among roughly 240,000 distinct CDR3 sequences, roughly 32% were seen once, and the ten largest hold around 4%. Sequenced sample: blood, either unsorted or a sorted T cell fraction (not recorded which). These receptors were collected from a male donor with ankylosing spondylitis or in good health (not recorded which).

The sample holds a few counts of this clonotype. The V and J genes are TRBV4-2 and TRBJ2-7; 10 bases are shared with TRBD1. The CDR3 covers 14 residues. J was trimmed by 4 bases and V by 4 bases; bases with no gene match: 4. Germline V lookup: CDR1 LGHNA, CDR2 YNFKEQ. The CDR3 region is CASSRPGQGYEQYF. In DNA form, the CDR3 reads TGTGCCAGCAGCCGACCGGGACAGGGGTACGAGCAGTACTTC.

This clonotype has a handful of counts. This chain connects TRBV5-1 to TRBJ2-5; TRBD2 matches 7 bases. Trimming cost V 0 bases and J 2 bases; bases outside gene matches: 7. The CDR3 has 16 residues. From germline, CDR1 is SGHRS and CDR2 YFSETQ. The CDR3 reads CASSLGRLAAQETQYF. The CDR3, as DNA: TGCGCCAGCAGCTTGGGGCGTCTAGCGGCTCAAGAGACCCAGTACTTC.

CDR3: CASGRMVGGSYEQYF. The CDR3 nucleotides are TGTGCCAGCGGTAGGATGGTGGGGGGCTCGTACGAGCAGTACTTC. The rearrangement uses TRBV12-3 or TRBV12-4 and TRBJ2-7; D is tentatively TRBD1 or TRBD2 (6 bases each). The germline V and J ends were trimmed by 8 bases and 4 bases, with 21 bases remaining between them. The CDR3 is made up of 15 amino acids.

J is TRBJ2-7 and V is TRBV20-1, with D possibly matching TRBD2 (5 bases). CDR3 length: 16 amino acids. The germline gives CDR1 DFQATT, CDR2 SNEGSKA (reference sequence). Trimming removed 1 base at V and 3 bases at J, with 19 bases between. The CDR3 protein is CSARGSLDPRDYEQYF. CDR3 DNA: TGCAGTGCTAGAGGCTCGCTGGACCCACGGGACTACGAGCAGTACTTC.

The CDR3 region is CALGRGDTIYF. For the CDR3, the DNA is TGTGCCCTTGGGAGAGGGGACACCATATATTTT. This chain links TRBV30 with TRBJ1-3, with D perhaps matching TRBD1 (5 bases). The V and J ends lost 8 bases and 8 bases respectively, with 13 bases between them. CDR3 length: 11 residues. CDR1 and CDR2 from the germline V gene are GTSNPN and SVGIG (reference sequence).

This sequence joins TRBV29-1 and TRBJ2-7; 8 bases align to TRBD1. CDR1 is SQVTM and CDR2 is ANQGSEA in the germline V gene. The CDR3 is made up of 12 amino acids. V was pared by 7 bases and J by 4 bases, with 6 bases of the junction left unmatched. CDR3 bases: TGCAGCGGCACCGGGACAGGATACGAGCAGTACTTC. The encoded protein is CSGTGTGYEQYF.

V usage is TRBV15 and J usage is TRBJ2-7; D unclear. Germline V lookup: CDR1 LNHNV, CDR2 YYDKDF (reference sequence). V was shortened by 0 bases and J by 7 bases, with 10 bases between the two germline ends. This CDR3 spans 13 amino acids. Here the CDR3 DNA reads TGTGCCACCAGCAGAGATAAGGGAAGAGAGCAGTACTTC. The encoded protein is CATSRDKGREQYF.

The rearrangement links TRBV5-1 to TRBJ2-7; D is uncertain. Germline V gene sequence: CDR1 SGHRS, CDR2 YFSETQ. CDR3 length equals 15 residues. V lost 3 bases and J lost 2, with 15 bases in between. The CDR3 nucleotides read TGCGCCAGCAGCTGGCAGGATGGGCAGCCCTACGAGCAGTACTTC. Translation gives CASSWQDGQPYEQYF.

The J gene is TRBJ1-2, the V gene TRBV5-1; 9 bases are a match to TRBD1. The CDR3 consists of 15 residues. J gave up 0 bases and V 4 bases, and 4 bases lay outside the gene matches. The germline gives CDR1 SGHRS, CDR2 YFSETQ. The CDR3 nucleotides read TGCGCCAGCAGCGGGGGACAGGGTGCTAACTATGGCTACACCTTC. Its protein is CASSGGQGANYGYTF. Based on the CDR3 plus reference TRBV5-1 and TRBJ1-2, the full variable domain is KAGVTQTPRYLIKTRGQQVTLSCSPISGHRSVSWYQQTPGQGLQFLFEYFSETQRNKGNFPGRFSGRQFSNSRSEMNVSTLELGDSALYLCASSGGQGANYGYTFGSGTRLTVV.

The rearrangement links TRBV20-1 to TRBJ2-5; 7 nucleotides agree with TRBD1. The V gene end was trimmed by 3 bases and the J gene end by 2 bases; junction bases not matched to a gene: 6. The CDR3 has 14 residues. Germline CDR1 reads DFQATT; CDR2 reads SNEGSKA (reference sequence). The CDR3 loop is CSASKGTEQETQYF. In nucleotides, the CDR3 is TGCAGTGCTAGTAAGGGGACAGAACAAGAGACCCAGTACTTC.

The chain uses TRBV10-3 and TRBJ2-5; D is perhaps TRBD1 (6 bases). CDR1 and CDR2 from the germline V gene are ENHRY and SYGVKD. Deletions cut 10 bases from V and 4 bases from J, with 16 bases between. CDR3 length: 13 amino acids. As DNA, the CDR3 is TGTGCCACCTTACAGGGTTTATCAGAGACCCAGTACTTC. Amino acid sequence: CATLQGLSETQYF.